The 17 T cell receptor beta chains reported below all come from one sample, sequenced in a study of response to subunit inactivated influenza vaccine (dated by TCRdb to the late 2010s). Library preparation was by RT-PCR. Instrument used: Illumina HiSeq 2500. TCRdb took the public reads, trimmed them with fastp at Q25, ran MiXCR for clone calling and kept in-frame beta chains. For every CDR3 protein sequence, its rows merge into one entry that carries the most common genes and DNA. This sample lists approximately 680,000 distinct CDR3 sequences; 15% to 19% were detected once. Of the sample, around a tenth falls within the top ten clones. The sequenced sample was PBMCs from blood, obtained 11 to 12 days after vaccination. These receptor sequences come from a man in his fifties or sixties who received an inactivated influenza vaccine. Donor details come from another sample of the same person, matched by shared clones.

The gene calls are TRBV29-1 and TRBJ2-5; D remains unclear. V lost 6 bases, J lost 1 base, and 6 bases lay in between. Germline V lookup: CDR1 SQVTM, CDR2 ANQGSEA. The CDR3 covers 11 residues. The chain's CDR3 is CSVSPQETQYF. Here the CDR3 DNA reads TGCAGCGTGTCCCCCCAAGAGACCCAGTACTTC.

This clonotype occurred a few times. The chain is built from TRBV5-6 and TRBJ1-1, with D possibly being TRBD1 (6 bases). CDR3 length: 14 residues. Deletions cut 1 base from V and 4 bases from J, with 11 bases between. CDR1 SGHDT and CDR2 YYEEEE come from the germline V gene. CDR3 sequence reads: CASSLPTGATEAFF. The CDR3 nucleotides read TGTGCCAGCAGCTTGCCGACGGGGGCCACTGAAGCTTTCTTT. Full variable domain (rest looked up from reference TRBV5-6 and TRBJ1-1): DAGVTQSPTHLIKTRGQQVTLRCSPKSGHDTVSWYQQALGQGPQFIFQYYEEEERQRGNFPDRFSGHQFPNYSSELNVNALLLGDSALYLCASSLPTGATEAFFGQGTRLTVV.

This clonotype was observed a few times. The chain recombines TRBV7-2 with TRBJ2-3, with D possibly matching TRBD2 (6 bases). V was cut by 6 bases and J by 0 bases, with 16 bases left in between. Germline V lookup: CDR1 SGHTA, CDR2 FQGNSA. The CDR3 loop spans 16 amino acids. The CDR3 DNA is TGTGCCAGCAGTCGTCACCAGCGGGCGAGCACAGATACGCAGTATTTT. This codes for CASSRHQRASTDTQYF.

The chain couples TRBV12-3 or TRBV12-4 to TRBJ1-2; D remains ambiguous. V lost 3 bases and J 2 bases, leaving 10 bases between the germline ends. The CDR3 loop spans 14 amino acids. CDR3 sequence: CASSLEVGNYGYTF. The CDR3 DNA reads TGTGCCAGCAGTTTGGAGGTCGGGAACTATGGCTACACCTTC.

The rearrangement links TRBV7-2 to TRBJ2-2; D is unclear. Trimming stripped 5 bases from V and 1 base from J, with 11 bases between. Germline values: CDR1 SGHTA, CDR2 FQGNSA. The CDR3 spans 15 residues. The CDR3 is CASSPITLNTGELFF. The DNA for the CDR3 is TGTGCCAGCAGCCCGATAACTTTGAACACCGGGGAGCTGTTTTTT. Full variable domain (remainder filled in from reference TRBV7-2 and TRBJ2-2): GAGVSQSPSNKVTEKGKDVELRCDPISGHTALYWYRQSLGQGLEFLIYFQGNSAPDKSGLPSDRFSAERTGGSVSTLTIQRTQQEDSAVYLCASSPITLNTGELFFGEGSRLTVL.

Ten or more counts support this clonotype. This sequence joins TRBV7-9 and TRBJ1-4; TRBD1 matches 9 bases. Trimming at V came to 3 bases and at J to 5 bases, leaving 1 base not matched to a gene. CDR1 is SEHNR, CDR2 FQNEAQ, per germline (reference sequence). This CDR3 is 14 amino acids long. The CDR3: CASSFGTGNEKLFF. CDR3 nucleotide sequence: TGTGCCAGCAGCTTCGGGACAGGGAATGAAAAACTGTTTTTT.

This chain links TRBV3-1 with TRBJ1-2; no definite D call. The CDR3 is 13 residues long. Trimming took off 0 bases at V and 8 bases at J, with 10 bases between the two ends. Germline V lookup: CDR1 LGHDT, CDR2 YNNKEL (reference sequence). The CDR3 DNA reads as TGTGCCAGCAGCCAAGATGCCAGTCGGGGCTACACCTTC. Translation: CASSQDASRGYTF.

This clonotype was picked up a small number of times. The rearrangement joins TRBV5-1 to TRBJ2-2; 7 bases agree with TRBD1. V shed 2 bases and J 1 base; nucleotides not matched to a gene: 5. The CDR3 runs 16 residues. Germline CDR1 reads SGHRS; CDR2 reads YFSETQ. CDR3 sequence: CASSLKGAMNTGELFF. DNA for the CDR3: TGCGCCAGCAGCTTAAAGGGGGCGATGAACACCGGGGAGCTGTTTTTT.

This clonotype was found a few times. This CDR3 is CASSFGGSKETQYF. DNA of the CDR3: TGTGCCAGCAGTTTTGGTGGGAGTAAAGAGACCCAGTACTTC. The V and J genes are TRBV12-3 or TRBV12-4 and TRBJ2-5; D is possibly TRBD2 (5 bases). The CDR3 loop spans 14 amino acids. Trimming cost V 3 bases and J 3 bases, with 11 bases left between them.

The V call is TRBV29-1, the J call TRBJ2-5, with TRBD1 matching over 7 bases. The CDR3 is made up of 13 amino acids. Per the germline V gene, CDR1 is SQVTM and CDR2 is ANQGSEA. V was clipped by 5 bases and J by 5 bases; unmatched bases: 8. The CDR3 protein is CSVLNRGRETQYF. The CDR3 DNA is TGCAGCGTTTTAAACAGGGGAAGGGAGACCCAGTACTTC.

The chain combines TRBV20-1 with TRBJ2-1, with D possibly TRBD2 on 5 matching bases. The germline V gene has CDR1 DFQATT and CDR2 SNEGSKA (reference sequence). The CDR3 has 12 amino acids. The germline V and J ends were trimmed by 3 bases and 12 bases, with 15 bases remaining between them. CDR3 DNA sequence: TGCAGTGCTAGGGAACTTAGCGTAGCGCAGTTCTTC. Protein sequence: CSARELSVAQFF.

In this sample, this clonotype turned up a few times. The gene calls are TRBV5-1 and TRBJ2-5; D is uncertain. The CDR3 has 15 amino acids. The germline gives CDR1 SGHRS, CDR2 YFSETQ. V lost 0 bases and J 5 bases, leaving 14 bases between the germline ends. CDR3 sequence (DNA): TGCGCCAGCAGCTTGGAGGGCAGTCCCTGGGAGACCCAGTACTTC. Its translation: CASSLEGSPWETQYF.

This clonotype was found a few times. The rearrangement links TRBV5-5 to TRBJ1-4; D unclear. The germline V and J ends were trimmed by 0 bases and 8 bases, with 8 bases remaining between them. Germline CDR1 is SGHKS and CDR2 is YYEKEE (reference sequence). The CDR3 consists of 13 residues. The CDR3 DNA reads TGTGCCAGCAGCTTGGACCCTCGGGAAAAACTGTTTTTT. It encodes CASSLDPREKLFF.

This clonotype occurred a few times. The CDR3 here is CASSFQGAAYNEQFF. CDR3 nucleotides: TGTGCCAGCAGCTTCCAGGGGGCGGCTTACAATGAGCAGTTCTTC. This rearrangement joins TRBV7-2 to TRBJ2-1, with 8 bases that match TRBD1. The CDR3 is made up of 15 amino acids. CDR1 SGHTA and CDR2 FQGNSA come from the germline V gene. Trimming took 3 bases from V and 4 from J; bases not matched to a gene: 5.

This clonotype was counted between two and nine times. V usage is TRBV9 and J usage is TRBJ1-4; TRBD1 aligns across 9 bases. V gave up 3 bases and J gave up 7 bases; unmatched junction bases: 10. The CDR3 runs to 16 residues. Germline assignment: CDR1 SGDLS and CDR2 YYNGEE. CDR3 in DNA: TGTGCCAGCAGCGCATCCACAGGGGGCGGAGGTGAAAAACTGTTTTTT. Translation gives CASSASTGGGGEKLFF.

This clonotype was recorded at least ten times. V and J are TRBV6-1 and TRBJ2-2; 7 bases map to TRBD1. Per the germline V gene, CDR1 is MNHNS and CDR2 is SASEGT. V dropped 4 bases and J dropped 7; count of bases not matched to a gene: 12. The CDR3 consists of 16 residues. The CDR3 loop is CASSASAGGGRGELFF. The CDR3 DNA reads TGTGCCAGCAGTGCTTCCGCAGGGGGTGGCCGCGGGGAGCTGTTTTTT.

This clonotype appeared many times. This rearrangement joins TRBV29-1 to TRBJ1-1, with D perhaps TRBD1 (6 bases). This CDR3 contains 13 residues. Germline CDR1 and CDR2: SQVTM and ANQGSEA. The V gene lost 7 bases and the J gene lost 4 bases, with 16 bases spanning the gap. As DNA, the CDR3 is TGCAGCGCAATAGGACAGTCAGGCACTGAAGCTTTCTTT. Its translation is CSAIGQSGTEAFF.